Presented here are 10 T cell receptor beta chains from one specimen sequenced in a study of tumor-infiltrating lymphocytes in primary liver carcinoma. Extraction of RNA together with DNA used roughly 18-32 mg of unsorted bulk tissue. cDNA specific to TCR beta was made from around 470 ng of total RNA, with a constant-region primer employed for priming. Construction of TCR beta libraries relied on three successive nested multiplex PCR rounds employing slightly modified ARM-PCR. Each of the first two PCR rounds ran nine to ten cycles with TRBV1-TRBV30 forward and C-beta reverse primers. TCRdb analysed the multiplex PCR reads with MiXCR anew, one entry per CDR3 protein. Among about 84,000 distinct CDR3 sequences listed, 72% were seen once. Sequenced input: liver tumor tissue from sampling region 1. As to subset: tumor region T1, superior pole. These receptors were collected from a man aged 35-49 years with primary liver carcinoma and hepatitis B virus infection.

To note about this clonotype: Relative to the germline gene, one junction end is altered; a read error may explain this. The genes are TRBV12-3 or TRBV12-4 and TRBJ2-2, with 10 bases matching TRBD2. The CDR3 spans 22 residues. The CDR3 reads CASRPPRVPGASGRRNTGELFF. The CDR3 DNA sequence: TGCGCCAGCAGGCCCCCCCGGGTTCCCGGGGCTAGCGGGAGAAGAAACACCGGGGAGCTGTTTTTT.

Details on this clonotype: This sequence may be a read error, since a much larger clone differs from it by one base. The chain recombines TRBV28 with TRBJ1-4; D is ambiguous. Germline CDR1 and CDR2: MDHEN and SYDVKM. The CDR3 is made up of 14 amino acids. The CDR3 reads CTSSLSGEREKLFF. The CDR3 region has the DNA TGTACCAGCAGTTTATCAGGAGAGCGGGAAAAACTGTTTTTT.

As for this clonotype: One end of the junction fails to match germline, which may point to a read error. This rearrangement joins TRBV20-1 to TRBJ2-6, with D maybe TRBD1 (6 bases). Germline-derived CDR1 and CDR2 are DFQATT and SNEGSKA (reference sequence). CDR3 length: 15 residues. The CDR3 reads CSVSRGGSGAKVLTF. Written as DNA, the CDR3 is TGCAGTGTGTCCAGGGGTGGGTCTGGGGCCAAGGTCCTGACTTTC.

This clonotype was seen at least ten times. Here the CDR3 reads CASTPVDRGNTEAFF. CDR3 nucleotides: TGTGCCAGCACCCCGGTCGACAGGGGGAACACTGAAGCTTTCTTT. V usage is TRBV28 and J usage is TRBJ1-1; 8 bases line up with TRBD1. Germline V gene lookup returns CDR1 MDHEN and CDR2 SYDVKM. The CDR3 covers 15 residues. Trimming cost V 7 bases and J 1 base; bases outside gene matches: 8.

In this sample, this clonotype turned up a few times. This sequence may be a read error, since a much larger clone differs from it by one base. The V gene is TRBV6-2 or TRBV6-3, the J gene TRBJ2-7; the D gene is possibly TRBD2 (5 bases). Germline V gives CDR1 MNHEY, CDR2 SVGEGT. The CDR3 has 13 amino acids. CDR3 DNA: TGTGCCGGCAGTTACGGGGATAGCTACGAGCAGTACTTC. Protein: CAGSYGDSYEQYF.

The V and J genes are TRBV7-9 and TRBJ2-7; D unresolved. Germline CDR1 and CDR2: SEHNR and FQNEAQ (reference sequence). Trimming stripped 7 bases from V and 9 bases from J, with 22 bases between. The CDR3 extends over 14 amino acids. The DNA of the CDR3 is TGTGCCAGCAACTTGGAGAGAAGAGTCCACGGGCAGTACTTC. Encoded protein: CASNLERRVHGQYF.

The chain has TRBV5-1 and TRBJ2-1; no clear D. The V gene's germline CDR1 is SGHRS and CDR2 YFSETQ. V was pared by 4 bases and J by 4 bases, with 12 bases between. The length of the CDR3 is 14 residues. The CDR3 bases are TGCGCCAGCAGCCTAGGATCTCCATACAATGAGCAGTTCTTC. Amino acid sequence: CASSLGSPYNEQFF.

A word on this clonotype: A junction end diverges from the germline sequence, so it may reflect a read error. The rearrangement joins TRBV4-1 to TRBJ2-1; TRBD2 aligns across 7 bases. The CDR3 loop spans 15 amino acids. The germline V gene has CDR1 MGHRA and CDR2 YSYEKL. CDR3 coding DNA: TGCGCCAGTAGCCACCAGCGGGGCGATAACAATGAGCAGTTCTTC. Its translation: CASSHQRGDNNEQFF.

Points on this clonotype: One junction end does not reproduce the germline sequence, and a read error may be involved. The chain employs TRBV6-1 and TRBJ2-6, with a weak D call TRBD1 (6 bases). The CDR3 covers 16 residues. Germline V gives CDR1 MNHNS, CDR2 SASEGT. The CDR3 is CSSTRTVDSGANVLTF. CDR3 DNA sequence: TGTTCCAGTACCAGGACAGTGGACTCTGGGGCCAACGTCCTGACTTTC.

Comments on this clonotype: Germline is not matched at one junction end, which may reflect a read error. V usage is TRBV10-3 and J usage is TRBJ1-6, with 8 bases identical to TRBD1. The CDR3 is 14 residues long. CDR1 ENHRY and CDR2 SYGVKD come from the germline V gene. The DNA for the CDR3 is TGTGCCATCAGCCATGACAGGGGAGGATCACCCCGCCACTTC. It yields the protein CAISHDRGGSPRHF.